In this sample, the clone carrying this T cell receptor beta chain turned up once. The same CDR3 is also encoded by other DNA sequences in this sample. Some clones are missing from TCRdb's copy, which holds only in-frame ones; the method was immunoSEQ multiplex PCR. Altogether 200,000 to 250,000 clones are present, about 90% being singletons, with the ten largest covering about 16%. These data belong to a study of blood T cell repertoires in COVID-19. CDR3 length: 11 residues. V lost 2 bases and J 5 bases, leaving 3 bases between the germline ends. Germline assignment: CDR1 MNHEY and CDR2 SVGAGI. The V gene is TRBV6-5, the J gene TRBJ2-5; D uncertain. This TCR came from a man in his thirties or forties who had been exposed to COVID-19. Input material: PBMCs or T cells enriched from blood (not recorded which). DNA of the CDR3: TGTGCCAGCAGTTACCGGGAGACCCAGTACTTC. Translated: CASSYRETQYF.